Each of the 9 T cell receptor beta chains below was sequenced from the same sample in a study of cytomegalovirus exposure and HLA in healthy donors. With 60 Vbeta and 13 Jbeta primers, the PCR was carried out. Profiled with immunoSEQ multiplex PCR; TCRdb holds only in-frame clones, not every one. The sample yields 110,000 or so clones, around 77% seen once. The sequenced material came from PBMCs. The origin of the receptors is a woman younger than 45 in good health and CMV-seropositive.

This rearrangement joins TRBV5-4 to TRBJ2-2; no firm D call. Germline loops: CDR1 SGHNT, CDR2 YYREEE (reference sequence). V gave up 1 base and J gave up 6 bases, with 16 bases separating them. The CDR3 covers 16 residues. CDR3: CASSLLERSVAGELFF. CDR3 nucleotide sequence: TGTGCCAGCAGCTTGTTAGAACGGTCCGTAGCCGGGGAGCTGTTTTTT.

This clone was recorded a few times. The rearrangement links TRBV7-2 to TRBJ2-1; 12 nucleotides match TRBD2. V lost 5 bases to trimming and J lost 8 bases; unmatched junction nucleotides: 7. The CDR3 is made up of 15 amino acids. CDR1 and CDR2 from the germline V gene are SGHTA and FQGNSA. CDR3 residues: CASSLLAGGPYEQFF. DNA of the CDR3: TGTGCCAGCAGCCTGCTAGCGGGGGGGCCTTATGAGCAGTTCTTC.

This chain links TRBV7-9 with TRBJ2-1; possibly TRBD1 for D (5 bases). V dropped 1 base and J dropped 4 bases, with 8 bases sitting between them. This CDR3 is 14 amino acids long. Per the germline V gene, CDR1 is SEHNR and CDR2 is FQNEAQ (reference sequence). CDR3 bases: TGTGCCAGCAGCTTAGTAGGGGCATACAATGAGCAGTTCTTC. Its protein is CASSLVGAYNEQFF.

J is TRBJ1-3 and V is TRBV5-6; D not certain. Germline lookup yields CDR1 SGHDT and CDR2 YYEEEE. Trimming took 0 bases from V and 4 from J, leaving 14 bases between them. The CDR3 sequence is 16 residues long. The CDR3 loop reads CASSLAWEGSGNTIYF. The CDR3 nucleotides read TGTGCCAGCAGCTTGGCGTGGGAGGGATCGGGAAACACCATATATTTT.

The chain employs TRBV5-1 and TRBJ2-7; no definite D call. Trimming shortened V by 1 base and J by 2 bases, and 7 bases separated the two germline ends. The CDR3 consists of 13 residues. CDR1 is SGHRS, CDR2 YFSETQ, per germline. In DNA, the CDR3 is TGCGCCAGCAGCTTGACGGGTACCTACGAGCAGTACTTC. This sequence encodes CASSLTGTYEQYF.

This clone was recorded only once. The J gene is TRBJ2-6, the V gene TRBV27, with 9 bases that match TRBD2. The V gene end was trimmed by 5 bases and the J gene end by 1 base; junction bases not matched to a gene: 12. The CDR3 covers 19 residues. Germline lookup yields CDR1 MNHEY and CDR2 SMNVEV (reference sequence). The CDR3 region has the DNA TGTGCCAGCAGTGTGGGGTTTATAGCGGGAGTATCTGGGGCCAACGTCCTGACTTTC. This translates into CASSVGFIAGVSGANVLTF.

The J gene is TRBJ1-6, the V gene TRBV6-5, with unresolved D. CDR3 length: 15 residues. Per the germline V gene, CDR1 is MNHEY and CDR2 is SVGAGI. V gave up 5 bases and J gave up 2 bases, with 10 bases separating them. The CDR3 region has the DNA TGTGCCAGCAGTCTACCTCGAGCCTATAATTCACCCCTCCACTTT. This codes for CASSLPRAYNSPLHF.

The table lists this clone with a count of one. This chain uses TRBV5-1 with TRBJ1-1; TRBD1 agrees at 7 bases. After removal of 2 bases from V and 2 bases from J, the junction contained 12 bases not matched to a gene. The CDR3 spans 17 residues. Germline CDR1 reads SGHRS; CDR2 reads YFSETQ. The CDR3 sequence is CASSFLVGGGFNTEAFF. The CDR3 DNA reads TGCGCCAGCAGCTTTTTAGTCGGAGGGGGCTTTAACACTGAAGCTTTCTTT.

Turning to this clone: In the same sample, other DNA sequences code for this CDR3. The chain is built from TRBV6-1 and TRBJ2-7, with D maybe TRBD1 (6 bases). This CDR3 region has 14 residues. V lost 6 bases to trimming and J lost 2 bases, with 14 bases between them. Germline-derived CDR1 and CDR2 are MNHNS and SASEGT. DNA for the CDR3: TGTGCCAGCAGAGAACAGGGCAGCACCTACGAGCAGTACTTC. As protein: CASREQGSTYEQYF.